This is a list of T cell receptor beta chains from one sample in a study of graft-versus-host responses after intestinal transplantation. No cognate antigen is known for these TCRs. Sequencing was performed with immunoSEQ multiplex PCR; in TCRdb, only in-frame clones are kept and a portion is missing. The profile shows 88,000 or so clones, about 90% of them singletons. The specimen was unstimulated CD4+ T cells sorted from spleen or lymph node cells, collected before intestinal transplant. The receptors were gathered from a human donor who received an intestinal transplant. Both conserved end residues are part of each CDR3. The D gene is left open where the match is weak. Clone size is not always given. Where it is, it says once, few, many or a class for expanded clones.

D gene: TRBD2
J gene: TRBJ2-4
V gene: TRBV7-9
clone size: -
CDR3 DNA: TGTGCCAGCAGCTTAGTGGAGGGACTAGTCAAAAACATTCAGTACTTC
CDR3 protein: CASSLVEGLVKNIQYF

D gene: -
J gene: TRBJ1-3
V gene: TRBV21-1
clone size: -
CDR3 DNA: TGTGCCGGTTATAGCTCTGGAAACACCATATATTTT
CDR3 protein: CAGYSSGNTIYF

D gene: TRBD2
J gene: TRBJ2-1
V gene: TRBV10-1
clone size: -
CDR3 DNA: TGCGCCAGCAGTGAGTCGCTAGCGGGGGGACATGAGCAGTTCTTC
CDR3 protein: CASSESLAGGHEQFF

D gene: TRBD2
J gene: TRBJ2-5
V gene: TRBV10-1
clone size: -
CDR3 DNA: TGCGCCAGCAGCCCAGGTGGCGGGGGGAGGGAGACCCAGTACTTC
CDR3 protein: CASSPGGGGRETQYF

D gene: -
J gene: TRBJ1-3
V gene: TRBV7-2
clone size: -
CDR3 DNA: TGTGCCAGCAGCCCCGGGAGCTCTGGAAACACCATATATTTT
CDR3 protein: CASSPGSSGNTIYF

D gene: -
J gene: TRBJ1-2
V gene: TRBV5-1
clone size: once
CDR3 DNA: TGCGCCAGCAGCTCGAGTCTCGGGGGGCCCTATGGCTACACCTTC
CDR3 protein: CASSSSLGGPYGYTF

D gene: TRBD1
J gene: TRBJ1-1
V gene: TRBV12-5
clone size: -
CDR3 DNA: TGTGCTAGTGGCAAAAGACAGGGGGCGGACACTGAAGCTTTCTTT
CDR3 protein: CASGKRQGADTEAFF

D gene: TRBD1
J gene: TRBJ1-6
V gene: TRBV4-1
clone size: -
CDR3 DNA: TGCGCCAGCAGAGAACAGACAGGGATTGGTTCACCCCTCCACTTT
CDR3 protein: CASREQTGIGSPLHF

D gene: TRBD2
J gene: TRBJ2-3
V gene: TRBV4-1
clone size: -
CDR3 DNA: TGCGCCAGCAGCCTACGCAGCGGGGGATATACAGATACGCAGTATTTT
CDR3 protein: CASSLRSGGYTDTQYF

D gene: TRBD1
J gene: TRBJ1-1
V gene: TRBV18
clone size: -
CDR3 DNA: TGTGCCAGCTCACTCCTCCAGGGGGAGCAGAACACTGAAGCTTTCTTT
CDR3 protein: CASSLLQGEQNTEAFF

D gene: TRBD1
J gene: TRBJ2-5
V gene: TRBV5-4
clone size: -
CDR3 DNA: TGTGCCAGCAGTCCCGGACAGGGTCAAGAGACCCAGTACTTC
CDR3 protein: CASSPGQGQETQYF

D gene: -
J gene: TRBJ1-4
V gene: TRBV6-5
clone size: -
CDR3 DNA: TGTGCCAGCAGTCCCGGACGGAGGAAGGGAAAACTGTTTTTT
CDR3 protein: CASSPGRRKGKLFF

D gene: -
J gene: TRBJ1-2
V gene: TRBV19
clone size: once
CDR3 DNA: TGTGCCAGTAATAGCCAATACCCCGGCTATGGCTACACCTTC
CDR3 protein: CASNSQYPGYGYTF

D gene: TRBD1
J gene: TRBJ2-5
V gene: TRBV19
clone size: -
CDR3 DNA: TGTGCCAGTAGTATCGGACAGGGGGTGATGGAGACCCAGTACTTC
CDR3 protein: CASSIGQGVMETQYF

D gene: TRBD1
J gene: TRBJ1-1
V gene: TRBV6-1
clone size: once
CDR3 DNA: TGTGCCAGCAGACACCCGGGACAGGCGAACACTGAAGCTTTCTTT
CDR3 protein: CASRHPGQANTEAFF

D gene: TRBD2
J gene: TRBJ2-3
V gene: TRBV4-1
clone size: -
CDR3 DNA: TGCGCCAGCAGCTCCGGGGGGACCCCAGATACGCAGTATTTT
CDR3 protein: CASSSGGTPDTQYF

D gene: TRBD1
J gene: TRBJ1-3
V gene: TRBV4-1
clone size: -
CDR3 DNA: TGCGCCAGCAGCCTTATACCCAGGGGGGCTGGAAACACCATATATTTT
CDR3 protein: CASSLIPRGAGNTIYF

D gene: TRBD1
J gene: TRBJ1-5
V gene: TRBV5-1
clone size: -
CDR3 DNA: TGCGCCAGCAGCTTGGGACAGGGTGGACAGCCCCAGCATTTT
CDR3 protein: CASSLGQGGQPQHF

D gene: -
J gene: TRBJ2-1
V gene: TRBV7-2
clone size: -
CDR3 DNA: TGTGCCAGCAGCTGGAGTATAGGGGACTCCTACAATGAGCAGTTCTTC
CDR3 protein: CASSWSIGDSYNEQFF

D gene: TRBD1
J gene: TRBJ1-5
V gene: TRBV25-1
clone size: -
CDR3 DNA: TGTGCCAGCAGTGATCGGGACAGGGCTGATCAGCCCCAGCATTTT
CDR3 protein: CASSDRDRADQPQHF

D gene: TRBD1
J gene: TRBJ2-7
V gene: TRBV6-5
clone size: once
CDR3 DNA: TGTGCCAGCAGTTACGGGGGACAGGGGATGAGCGAGCAGTACTTC
CDR3 protein: CASSYGGQGMSEQYF

D gene: -
J gene: TRBJ1-5
V gene: TRBV6-1
clone size: -
CDR3 DNA: TGTGCCAGCAGTGAACACCGAGGATCACCCTATAGCAATCAGCCCCAGCATTTT
CDR3 protein: CASSEHRGSPYSNQPQHF

D gene: TRBD2
J gene: TRBJ2-1
V gene: TRBV6-5
clone size: once
CDR3 DNA: TGTGCCAGCAGTTCCCGTCGGGCTAGCGGCTACAATGAGCAGTTCTTC
CDR3 protein: CASSSRRASGYNEQFF

D gene: TRBD1
J gene: TRBJ1-5
V gene: TRBV7-8
clone size: -
CDR3 DNA: TGTGCCAGCAGCCGGACAGGGGGCTATAGCAATCAGCCCCAGCATTTT
CDR3 protein: CASSRTGGYSNQPQHF

D gene: -
J gene: TRBJ1-1
V gene: TRBV2
clone size: -
CDR3 DNA: TGTGCCACCGACCCCAGGGGTACTGAAGCTTTCTTT
CDR3 protein: CATDPRGTEAFF

D gene: -
J gene: TRBJ2-5
V gene: TRBV5-6
clone size: -
CDR3 DNA: TGTGCCAGCAGCCTCCGAGAGACCCAGTACTTC
CDR3 protein: CASSLRETQYF

D gene: TRBD2
J gene: TRBJ2-3
V gene: TRBV28
clone size: -
CDR3 DNA: TGTGCCATTGGGACTAGCGGGGGGCTGGATACGCAGTATTTT
CDR3 protein: CAIGTSGGLDTQYF

D gene: -
J gene: TRBJ1-1
V gene: TRBV6-5
clone size: -
CDR3 DNA: TGTGCCAGCAGTTACCCGGGCGGAGGGAGAGGTGAAGCTTTCTTT
CDR3 protein: CASSYPGGGRGEAFF

D gene: TRBD2
J gene: TRBJ2-2
V gene: TRBV5-1
clone size: once
CDR3 DNA: TGCGCCAGCAGCCAACGACTAGCGGGGGGCGGGGAGCTGTTTTTT
CDR3 protein: CASSQRLAGGGELFF

D gene: TRBD1
J gene: TRBJ2-7
V gene: TRBV23-1
clone size: once
CDR3 DNA: TGCGCCAGCAGCGCGATACAGGGGGTTGAAGTAATGGACGAGCAGTACTTC
CDR3 protein: CASSAIQGVEVMDEQYF

D gene: -
J gene: TRBJ2-1
V gene: TRBV7-2
clone size: -
CDR3 DNA: TGTGCCAGCAGCCCCCAGGCGCTGGGCTCCTACAATGAGCAGTTCTTC
CDR3 protein: CASSPQALGSYNEQFF

D gene: TRBD2
J gene: TRBJ2-3
V gene: TRBV4-1
clone size: -
CDR3 DNA: TGCGCCAGCAGCCCGCGGACTAGCTTTGATACGCAGTATTTT
CDR3 protein: CASSPRTSFDTQYF

D gene: -
J gene: TRBJ2-3
V gene: TRBV9
clone size: -
CDR3 DNA: TGTGCCAGCAGCGTCTTGGGGGGGGCCAATAAAGATACGCAGTATTTT
CDR3 protein: CASSVLGGANKDTQYF

D gene: -
J gene: TRBJ1-5
V gene: TRBV19
clone size: -
CDR3 DNA: TGTGCCAGTAGTATGGGGAGGGTTGGCGATCAGCCCCAGCATTTT
CDR3 protein: CASSMGRVGDQPQHF

D gene: -
J gene: TRBJ2-5
V gene: TRBV5-6
clone size: -
CDR3 DNA: TGTGCCAGCAGCTTGCCAGGGGAGACCCAGTACTTC
CDR3 protein: CASSLPGETQYF

D gene: TRBD1
J gene: TRBJ1-4
V gene: TRBV9
clone size: -
CDR3 DNA: TGTGCCAGCAGCCTAGGCCGCGGGCAGGGGGGTAATGAAAAACTGTTTTTT
CDR3 protein: CASSLGRGQGGNEKLFF

D gene: TRBD1
J gene: TRBJ2-7
V gene: TRBV10-3
clone size: -
CDR3 DNA: TGTGCCATCGGGGACAGGGGGCGAGGCGAGCAGTACTTC
CDR3 protein: CAIGDRGRGEQYF

D gene: TRBD1
J gene: TRBJ1-1
V gene: TRBV4-1
clone size: -
CDR3 DNA: TGCGCCAGCAGCCAGGACAGGGTCATCACTGAAGCTTTCTTT
CDR3 protein: CASSQDRVITEAFF

D gene: -
J gene: TRBJ1-1
V gene: TRBV2
clone size: few
CDR3 DNA: TGTGCCCATACCCGGGAATCGGGGACTGAAGCTTTCTTT
CDR3 protein: CAHTRESGTEAFF

D gene: TRBD1
J gene: TRBJ2-7
V gene: TRBV6-6
clone size: once
CDR3 DNA: TGTGCCAGCAGTACGCCGACAGGGAAGGTTCCCTACGAGCAGTACTTC
CDR3 protein: CASSTPTGKVPYEQYF

D gene: TRBD1
J gene: TRBJ1-4
V gene: TRBV2
clone size: -
CDR3 DNA: TGTGCCAGCTCCGGGACAGCAAATGAAAAACTGTTTTTT
CDR3 protein: CASSGTANEKLFF

D gene: TRBD2
J gene: TRBJ2-3
V gene: TRBV5-4
clone size: -
CDR3 DNA: TGTGCCAGCAGCTGGAGACTAGCGACAAGCACAGATACGCAGTATTTT
CDR3 protein: CASSWRLATSTDTQYF

D gene: -
J gene: TRBJ2-7
V gene: TRBV5-1
clone size: -
CDR3 DNA: TGCGCCAGCAGCTTTCAGGGGCTTTCTACCTACGAGCAGTACTTC
CDR3 protein: CASSFQGLSTYEQYF

D gene: TRBD1
J gene: TRBJ1-2
V gene: TRBV9
clone size: -
CDR3 DNA: TGTGCCAGCAGCCCCCCGACAGGGTATGGCTACACCTTC
CDR3 protein: CASSPPTGYGYTF

D gene: TRBD1
J gene: TRBJ2-6
V gene: TRBV10-3
clone size: -
CDR3 DNA: TGTGCCATCGGGCGGACAGGGGGCGCGGCTGGGGCCAACGTCCTGACTTTC
CDR3 protein: CAIGRTGGAAGANVLTF

D gene: TRBD2
J gene: TRBJ2-1
V gene: TRBV7-3
clone size: -
CDR3 DNA: TGTGCCAGCAGCTCGACCCTAGCGGGGGGCAACAATGAGCAGTTCTTC
CDR3 protein: CASSSTLAGGNNEQFF

D gene: -
J gene: TRBJ2-3
V gene: TRBV14
clone size: -
CDR3 DNA: TGTGCCAGCAGCCAGGGCAGGTATCGCACAGATACGCAGTATTTT
CDR3 protein: CASSQGRYRTDTQYF

D gene: -
J gene: TRBJ1-1
V gene: TRBV6-1
clone size: -
CDR3 DNA: TGTGCCAGCAGTTCACCCGGAGGAGGGAACACTGAAGCTTTCTTT
CDR3 protein: CASSSPGGGNTEAFF

D gene: -
J gene: TRBJ1-3
V gene: TRBV19
clone size: -
CDR3 DNA: TGTGCCAGTAGTATTACAGGTACTCGAAACACCATATATTTT
CDR3 protein: CASSITGTRNTIYF

D gene: -
J gene: TRBJ2-5
V gene: TRBV5-1
clone size: -
CDR3 DNA: TGCGCCAGCAGCTTGGGACAGCAAGAGACCCAGTACTTC
CDR3 protein: CASSLGQQETQYF

D gene: TRBD1
J gene: TRBJ1-6
V gene: TRBV18
clone size: -
CDR3 DNA: TGTGCCAGCTCACCTCGACAGGGGACTTTTGGGTCACCCCTCCACTTT
CDR3 protein: CASSPRQGTFGSPLHF

D gene: TRBD1
J gene: TRBJ2-2
V gene: TRBV6-6
clone size: -
CDR3 DNA: TGTGCCAGCAATCACAGGGGTGCCGCCGGGGAGCTGTTTTTT
CDR3 protein: CASNHRGAAGELFF

D gene: -
J gene: TRBJ1-2
V gene: TRBV4-1
clone size: -
CDR3 DNA: TGCGCCAGCAGCCCCACAGACAGGAATGGCTACACCTTC
CDR3 protein: CASSPTDRNGYTF

D gene: -
J gene: TRBJ1-6
V gene: TRBV27
clone size: -
CDR3 DNA: TGTGCCAGCGGTCGTCCGAGCTCCTATAATTCACCCCTCCACTTT
CDR3 protein: CASGRPSSYNSPLHF